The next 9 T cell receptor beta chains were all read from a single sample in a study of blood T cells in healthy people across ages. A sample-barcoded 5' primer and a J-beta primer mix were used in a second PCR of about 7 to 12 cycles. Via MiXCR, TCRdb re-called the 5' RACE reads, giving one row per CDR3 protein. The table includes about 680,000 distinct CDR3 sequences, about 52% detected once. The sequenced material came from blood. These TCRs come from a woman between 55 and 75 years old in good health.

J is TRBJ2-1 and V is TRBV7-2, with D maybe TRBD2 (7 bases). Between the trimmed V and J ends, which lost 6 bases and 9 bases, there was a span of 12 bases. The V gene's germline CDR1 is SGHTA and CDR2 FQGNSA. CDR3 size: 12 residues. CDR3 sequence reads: CASRRRGGEQFF. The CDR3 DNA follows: TGTGCCAGCAGGAGGAGGGGGGGTGAGCAGTTCTTC. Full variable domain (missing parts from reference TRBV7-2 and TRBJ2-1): GAGVSQSPSNKVTEKGKDVELRCDPISGHTALYWYRQSLGQGLEFLIYFQGNSAPDKSGLPSDRFSAERTGGSVSTLTIQRTQQEDSAVYLCASRRRGGEQFFGPGTRLTVL.

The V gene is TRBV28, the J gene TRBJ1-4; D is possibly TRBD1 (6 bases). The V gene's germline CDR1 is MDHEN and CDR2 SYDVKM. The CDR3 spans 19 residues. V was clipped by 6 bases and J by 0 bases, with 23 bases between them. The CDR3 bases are TGTGCCAGCAGCCCAGACAGGCCTACCCCAAGTTCAACTAATGAAAAACTGTTTTTT. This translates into CASSPDRPTPSSTNEKLFF.

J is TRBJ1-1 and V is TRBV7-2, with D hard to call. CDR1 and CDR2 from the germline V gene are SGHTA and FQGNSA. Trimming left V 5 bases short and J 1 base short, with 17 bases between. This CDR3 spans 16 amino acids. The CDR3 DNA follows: TGTGCCAGCAGCCCTAGAGACCCGCGCCCGAACACTGAAGCTTTCTTT. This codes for CASSPRDPRPNTEAFF.

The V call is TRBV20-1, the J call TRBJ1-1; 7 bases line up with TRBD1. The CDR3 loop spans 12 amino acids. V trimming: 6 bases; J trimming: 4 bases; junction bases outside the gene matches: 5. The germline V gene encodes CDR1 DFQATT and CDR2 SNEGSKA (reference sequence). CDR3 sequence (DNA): TGCAGTGCCTTCCCAGGGGGCACTGAAGCTTTCTTT. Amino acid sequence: CSAFPGGTEAFF.

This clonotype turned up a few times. In DNA, the CDR3 is TGTGCCAGCAGCTTAAAGGGATGGCAGGATGGACAGGGGGATGGCTACACCTTC. Translated, it gives CASSLKGWQDGQGDGYTF. This chain uses TRBV7-2 with TRBJ1-2; 10 bases are shared with TRBD1. The CDR3 length is 18 residues. The germline CDR1 and CDR2 sequences are SGHTA and FQGNSA. With V trimmed by 2 bases and J by 6 bases, 15 bases remained unmatched. Using reference TRBV7-2 and TRBJ1-2 for the parts outside the CDR3, the full variable domain is GAGVSQSPSNKVTEKGKDVELRCDPISGHTALYWYRQSLGQGLEFLIYFQGNSAPDKSGLPSDRFSAERTGGSVSTLTIQRTQQEDSAVYLCASSLKGWQDGQGDGYTFGSGTRLTVV.

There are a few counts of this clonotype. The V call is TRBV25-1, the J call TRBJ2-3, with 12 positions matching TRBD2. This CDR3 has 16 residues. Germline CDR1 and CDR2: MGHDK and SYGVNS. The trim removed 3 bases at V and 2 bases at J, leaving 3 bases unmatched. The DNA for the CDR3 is TGTGCCAGCAGTGAGGGACTAGCGGGTATCACAGATACGCAGTATTTT. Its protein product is CASSEGLAGITDTQYF.

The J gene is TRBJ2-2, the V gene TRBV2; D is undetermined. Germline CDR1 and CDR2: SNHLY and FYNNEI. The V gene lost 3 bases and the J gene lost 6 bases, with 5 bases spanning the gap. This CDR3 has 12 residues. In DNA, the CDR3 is TGTGCCAGCAGTGATAGGGCCGGGGAGCTGTTTTTT. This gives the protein CASSDRAGELFF.

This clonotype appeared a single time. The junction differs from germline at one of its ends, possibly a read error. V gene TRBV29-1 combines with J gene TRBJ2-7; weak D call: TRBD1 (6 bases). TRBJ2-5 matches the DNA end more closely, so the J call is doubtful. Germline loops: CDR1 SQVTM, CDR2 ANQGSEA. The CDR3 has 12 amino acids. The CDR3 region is CRVTQGIETQYF. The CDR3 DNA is TGCCGCGTGACCCAGGGGATAGAGACCCAGTACTTC.

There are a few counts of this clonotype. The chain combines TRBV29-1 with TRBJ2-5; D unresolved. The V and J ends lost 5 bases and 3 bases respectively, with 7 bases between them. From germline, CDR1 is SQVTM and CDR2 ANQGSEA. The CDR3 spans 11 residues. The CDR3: CSVSDEETQYF. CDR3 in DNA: TGCAGCGTTTCCGACGAAGAGACCCAGTACTTC.